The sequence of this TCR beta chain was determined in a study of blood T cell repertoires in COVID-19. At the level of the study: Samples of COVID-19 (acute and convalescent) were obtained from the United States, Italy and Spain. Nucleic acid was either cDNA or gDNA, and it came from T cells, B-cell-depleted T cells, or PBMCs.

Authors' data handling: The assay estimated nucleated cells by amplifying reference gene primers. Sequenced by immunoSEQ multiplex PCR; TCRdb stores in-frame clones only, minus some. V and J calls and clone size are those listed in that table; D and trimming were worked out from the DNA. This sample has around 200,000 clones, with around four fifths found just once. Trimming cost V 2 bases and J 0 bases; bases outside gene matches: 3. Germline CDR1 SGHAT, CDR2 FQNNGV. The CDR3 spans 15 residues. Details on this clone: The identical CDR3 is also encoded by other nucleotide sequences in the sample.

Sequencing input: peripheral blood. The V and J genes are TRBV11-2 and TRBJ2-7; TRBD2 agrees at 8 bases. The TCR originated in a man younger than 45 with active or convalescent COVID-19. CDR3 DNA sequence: TGTGCCAGCAGCTTAAGCCTAGCGGGCTCCTACGAGCAGTACTTC. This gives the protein CASSLSLAGSYEQYF.